The T cell receptor beta chain under discussion was sequenced for a study of T cell clonality in common variable immunodeficiency. Profiling relied on immunoSEQ multiplex PCR, and the TCRdb table lists in-frame clones only, not all of them. The sample contains about 52,000 clones, none of them singletons. The table lists this clone with many counts. The CDR3 end lies 3 residues beyond the end of the read and is filled in from the germline J gene. Unmatched junction bases numbered 22, after V lost 7 bases and J lost 10 bases. The CDR3 spans 18 residues. The germline V gene has CDR1 SGHRS and CDR2 YFSETQ.

J is TRBJ1-6 and V is TRBV5-1; 8 bases line up with TRBD1. Sequenced material: peripheral blood mononuclear cells. The clonotype originates from a person aged 18 to 69 in good health. This CDR3 is CASARSRGQDREASPLHF. The DNA read from the CDR3 is TGCGCCAGCGCCCGGTCCCGAGGTCAGGACAGGGAGGCCTCACCC.